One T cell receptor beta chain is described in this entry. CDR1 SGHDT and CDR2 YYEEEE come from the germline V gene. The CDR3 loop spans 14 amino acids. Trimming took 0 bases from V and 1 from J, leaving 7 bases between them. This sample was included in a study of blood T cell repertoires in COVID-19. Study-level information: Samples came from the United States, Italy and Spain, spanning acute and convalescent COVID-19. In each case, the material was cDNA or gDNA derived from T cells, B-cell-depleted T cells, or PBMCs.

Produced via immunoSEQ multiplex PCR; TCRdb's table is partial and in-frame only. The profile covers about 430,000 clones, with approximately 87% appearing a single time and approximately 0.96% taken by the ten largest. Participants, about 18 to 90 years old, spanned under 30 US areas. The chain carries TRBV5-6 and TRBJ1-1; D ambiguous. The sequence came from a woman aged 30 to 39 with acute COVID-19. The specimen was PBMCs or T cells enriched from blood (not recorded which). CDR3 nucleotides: TGTGCCAGCAGCTTGGGACACCCGAACACTGAAGCTTTCTTT. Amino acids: CASSLGHPNTEAFF.